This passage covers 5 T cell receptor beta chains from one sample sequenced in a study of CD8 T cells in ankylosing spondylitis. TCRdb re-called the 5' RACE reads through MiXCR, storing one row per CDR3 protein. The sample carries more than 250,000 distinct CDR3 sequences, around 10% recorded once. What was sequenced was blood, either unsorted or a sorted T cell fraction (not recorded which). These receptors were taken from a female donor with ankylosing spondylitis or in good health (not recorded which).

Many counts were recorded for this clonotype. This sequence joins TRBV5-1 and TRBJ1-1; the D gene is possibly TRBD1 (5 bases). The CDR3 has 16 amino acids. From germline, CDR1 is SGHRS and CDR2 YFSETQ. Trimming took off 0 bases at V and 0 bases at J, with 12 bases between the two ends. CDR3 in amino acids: CASSLVTGRVNTEAFF. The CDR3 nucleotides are TGCGCCAGCAGCTTGGTTACGGGCAGGGTGAACACTGAAGCTTTCTTT.

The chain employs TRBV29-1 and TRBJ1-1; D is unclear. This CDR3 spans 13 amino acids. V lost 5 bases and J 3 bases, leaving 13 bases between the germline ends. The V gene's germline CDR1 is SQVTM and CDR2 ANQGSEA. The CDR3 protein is CSVQKSMDTEAFF. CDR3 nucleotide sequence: TGCAGCGTTCAAAAATCTATGGACACTGAAGCTTTCTTT.

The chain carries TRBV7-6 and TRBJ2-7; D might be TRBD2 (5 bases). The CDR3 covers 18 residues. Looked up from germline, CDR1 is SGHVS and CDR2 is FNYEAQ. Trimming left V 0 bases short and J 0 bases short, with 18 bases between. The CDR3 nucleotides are TGTGCCAGCAGCTTAGCTGCGGCCCGCAGCGGAAGCTCCTACGAGCAGTACTTC. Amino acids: CASSLAAARSGSSYEQYF.

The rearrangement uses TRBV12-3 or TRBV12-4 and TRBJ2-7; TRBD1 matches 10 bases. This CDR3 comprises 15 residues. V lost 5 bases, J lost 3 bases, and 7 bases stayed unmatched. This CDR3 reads CASSDTGTGDYEQYF. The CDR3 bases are TGTGCCAGCAGTGATACCGGGACAGGGGACTACGAGCAGTACTTC.

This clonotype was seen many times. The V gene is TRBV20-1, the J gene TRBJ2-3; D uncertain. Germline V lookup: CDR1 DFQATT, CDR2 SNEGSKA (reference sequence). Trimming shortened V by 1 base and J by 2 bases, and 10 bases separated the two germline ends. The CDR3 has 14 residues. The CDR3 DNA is TGCAGTGCTAGAGCGGACGGATACACAGATACGCAGTATTTT. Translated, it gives CSARADGYTDTQYF.